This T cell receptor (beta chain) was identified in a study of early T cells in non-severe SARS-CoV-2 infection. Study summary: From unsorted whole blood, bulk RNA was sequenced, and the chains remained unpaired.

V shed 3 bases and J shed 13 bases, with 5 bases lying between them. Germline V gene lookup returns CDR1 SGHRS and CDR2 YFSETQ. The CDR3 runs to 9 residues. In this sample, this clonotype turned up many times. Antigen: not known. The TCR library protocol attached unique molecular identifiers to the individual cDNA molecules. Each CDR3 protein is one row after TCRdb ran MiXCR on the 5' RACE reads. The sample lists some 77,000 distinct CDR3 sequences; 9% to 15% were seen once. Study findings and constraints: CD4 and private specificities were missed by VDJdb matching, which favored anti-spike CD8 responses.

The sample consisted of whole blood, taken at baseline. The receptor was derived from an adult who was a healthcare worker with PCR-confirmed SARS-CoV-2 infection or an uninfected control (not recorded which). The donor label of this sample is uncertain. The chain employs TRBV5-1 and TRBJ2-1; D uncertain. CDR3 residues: CASSCRQFF. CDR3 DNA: TGCGCCAGCAGCTGTAGACAGTTCTTC.